This T cell receptor beta chain is drawn from a study of metastatic and nonmetastatic thyroid tumors. Study background: The comparison covered peripheral blood and tumor or nodule tissue in malignant and benign thyroid patients.

Patients had received no treatment of any kind before thyroid surgery. The germline V gene encodes CDR1 SQVTM and CDR2 ANQGSEA. This CDR3 comprises 14 residues. V lost 7 bases to trimming and J lost 2 bases; unmatched junction nucleotides: 7. TCRdb reassembled clones from the PCR reads with MiXCR. The data show approximately 58,000 clones, 20% seen once. Sequencing was done on a sample of blood. The source of this sequence is a female donor with papillary thyroid cancer or a benign thyroid nodule (not recorded which). Some clones in this sample may be carry-over from other donors' samples. This sequence joins TRBV29-1 and TRBJ2-1; 8 bases agree with TRBD1. The CDR3 DNA reads TGCAGCGCAAGGACAGGGTTGACCTACAATGAGCAGTTCTTC. The encoded protein is CSARTGLTYNEQFF.